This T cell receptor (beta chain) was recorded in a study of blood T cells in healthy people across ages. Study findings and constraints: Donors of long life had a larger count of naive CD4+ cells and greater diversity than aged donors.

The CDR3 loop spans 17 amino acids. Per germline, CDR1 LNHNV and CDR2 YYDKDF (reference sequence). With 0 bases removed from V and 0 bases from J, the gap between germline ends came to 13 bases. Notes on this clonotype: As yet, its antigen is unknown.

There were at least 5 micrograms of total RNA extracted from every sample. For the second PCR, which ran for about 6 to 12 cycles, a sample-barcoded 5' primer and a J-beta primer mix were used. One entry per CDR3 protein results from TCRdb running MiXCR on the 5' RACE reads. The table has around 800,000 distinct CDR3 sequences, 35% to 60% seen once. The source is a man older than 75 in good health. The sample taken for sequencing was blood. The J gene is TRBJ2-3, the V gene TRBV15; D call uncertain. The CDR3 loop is CATSRDSRVPSTDTQYF. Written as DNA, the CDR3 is TGTGCCACCAGCAGAGATAGTCGCGTACCTAGCACAGATACGCAGTATTTT.